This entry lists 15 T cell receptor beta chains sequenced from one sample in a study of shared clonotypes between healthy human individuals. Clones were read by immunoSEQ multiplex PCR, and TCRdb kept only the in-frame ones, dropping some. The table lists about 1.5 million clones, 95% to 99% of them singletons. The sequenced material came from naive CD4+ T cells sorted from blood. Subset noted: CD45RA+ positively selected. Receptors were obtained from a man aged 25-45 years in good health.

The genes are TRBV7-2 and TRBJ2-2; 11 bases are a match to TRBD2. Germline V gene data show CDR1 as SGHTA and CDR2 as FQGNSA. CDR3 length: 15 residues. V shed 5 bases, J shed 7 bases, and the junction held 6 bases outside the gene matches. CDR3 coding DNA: TGTGCCAGCAGCCGGACTAGCGGGCCAGTCGGGGAGCTGTTTTTT. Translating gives CASSRTSGPVGELFF.

The CDR3 region is CASSQGSGASGPTDTQYF. The CDR3 region has the DNA TGCGCCAGCAGCCAAGGTAGCGGTGCCAGCGGCCCCACAGATACGCAGTATTTT. This rearrangement joins TRBV4-1 to TRBJ2-3; possibly TRBD2 for D (6 bases). Germline V CDR1 and CDR2: MGHRA, YSYEKL. This CDR3 region has 18 residues. Trimming removed 1 base from V and 2 bases from J, with 19 bases in between.

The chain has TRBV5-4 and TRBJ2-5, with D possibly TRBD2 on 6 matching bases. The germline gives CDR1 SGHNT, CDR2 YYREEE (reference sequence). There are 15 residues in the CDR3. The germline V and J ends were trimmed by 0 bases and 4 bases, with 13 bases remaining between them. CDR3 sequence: CASSLGREHRETQYF. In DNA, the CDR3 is TGTGCCAGCAGCTTGGGTCGGGAGCATCGAGAGACCCAGTACTTC.

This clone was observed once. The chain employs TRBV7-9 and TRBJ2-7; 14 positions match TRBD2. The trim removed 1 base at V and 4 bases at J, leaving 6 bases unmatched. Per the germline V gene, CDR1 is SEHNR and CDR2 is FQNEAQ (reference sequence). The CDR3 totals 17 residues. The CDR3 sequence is CASSLGGLAGDRYEQYF. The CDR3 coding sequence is TGTGCCAGCAGCTTAGGGGGACTAGCGGGAGATAGGTACGAGCAGTACTTC.

The CDR3 DNA sequence: TGTGCCAGCAGGCCCCACCCAAGCTATGGCTACACCTTC. This translates into CASRPHPSYGYTF. The chain carries TRBV2 and TRBJ1-2, with D unresolved. The CDR3 sequence is 13 residues long. The germline gives CDR1 SNHLY, CDR2 FYNNEI. The V and J ends lost 6 bases and 4 bases respectively, with 12 bases between them. Together with reference TRBV2 and TRBJ1-2, the CDR3 gives the full variable domain: EPEVTQTPSHQVTQMGQEVILRCVPISNHLYFYWYRQILGQKVEFLVSFYNNEISEKSEIFDDQFSVERPDGSNFTLKIRSTKLEDSAMYFCASRPHPSYGYTFGSGTRLTVV.

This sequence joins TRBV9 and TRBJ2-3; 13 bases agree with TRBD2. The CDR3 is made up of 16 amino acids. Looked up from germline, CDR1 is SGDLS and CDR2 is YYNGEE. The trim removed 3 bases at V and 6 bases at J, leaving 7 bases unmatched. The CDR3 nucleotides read TGTGCCAGCAGCGCCGGACTAGCGGGAGAAAAGGATACGCAGTATTTT. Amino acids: CASSAGLAGEKDTQYF.

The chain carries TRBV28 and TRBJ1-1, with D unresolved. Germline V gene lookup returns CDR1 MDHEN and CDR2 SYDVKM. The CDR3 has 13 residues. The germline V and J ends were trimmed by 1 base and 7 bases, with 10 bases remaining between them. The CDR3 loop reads CASSLLGPDEAFF. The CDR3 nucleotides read TGTGCCAGCAGTTTATTGGGCCCGGATGAAGCTTTCTTT.

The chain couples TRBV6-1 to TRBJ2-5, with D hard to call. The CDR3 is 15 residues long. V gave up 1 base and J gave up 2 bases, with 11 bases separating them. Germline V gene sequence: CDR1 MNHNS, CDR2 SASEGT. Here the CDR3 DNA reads TGTGCCAGCAGTGAAGAATTTCTGGTTCAAGAGACCCAGTACTTC. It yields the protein CASSEEFLVQETQYF.

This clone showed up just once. The CDR3 coding sequence is TGTGCCAGCAGCCAAACTATTATCCCAACCGAGCAGTACTTC. This translates into CASSQTIIPTEQYF. The V call is TRBV11-2, the J call TRBJ2-7, with D hard to call. This CDR3 region has 14 residues. V gave up 5 bases and J gave up 6 bases, with 17 bases separating them. Germline values: CDR1 SGHAT, CDR2 FQNNGV.

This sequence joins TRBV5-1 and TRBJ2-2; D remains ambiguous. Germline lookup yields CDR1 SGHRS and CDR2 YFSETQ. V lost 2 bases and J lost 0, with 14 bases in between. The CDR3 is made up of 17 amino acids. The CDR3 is CASSFKTGIANTGELFF. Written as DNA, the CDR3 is TGCGCCAGCAGCTTTAAGACTGGTATAGCGAACACCGGGGAGCTGTTTTTT.

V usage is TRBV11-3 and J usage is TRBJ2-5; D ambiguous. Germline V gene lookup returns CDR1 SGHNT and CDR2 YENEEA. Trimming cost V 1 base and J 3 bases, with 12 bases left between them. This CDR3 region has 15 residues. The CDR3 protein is CASSLGTSGEETQYF. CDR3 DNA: TGTGCCAGCAGCTTAGGGACGTCCGGAGAAGAGACCCAGTACTTC.

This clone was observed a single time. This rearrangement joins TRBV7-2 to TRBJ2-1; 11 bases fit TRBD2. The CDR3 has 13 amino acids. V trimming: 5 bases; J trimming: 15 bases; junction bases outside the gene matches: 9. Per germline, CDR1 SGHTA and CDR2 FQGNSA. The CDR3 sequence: CASSPRLAGNMFF. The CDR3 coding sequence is TGTGCCAGCAGCCCCCGACTAGCGGGAAATATGTTCTTC. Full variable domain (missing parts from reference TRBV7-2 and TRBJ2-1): GAGVSQSPSNKVTEKGKDVELRCDPISGHTALYWYRQSLGQGLEFLIYFQGNSAPDKSGLPSDRFSAERTGGSVSTLTIQRTQQEDSAVYLCASSPRLAGNMFFGPGTRLTVL.

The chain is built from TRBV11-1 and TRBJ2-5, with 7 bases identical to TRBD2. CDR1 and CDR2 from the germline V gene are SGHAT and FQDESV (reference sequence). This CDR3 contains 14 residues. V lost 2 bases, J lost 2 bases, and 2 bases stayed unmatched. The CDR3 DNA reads TGTGCCAGCAGCTTATGGGGGGGTCAAGAGACCCAGTACTTC. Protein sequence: CASSLWGGQETQYF. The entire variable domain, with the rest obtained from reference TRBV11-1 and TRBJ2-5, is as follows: EAEVAQSPRYKITEKSQAVAFWCDPISGHATLYWYRQILGQGPELLVQFQDESVVDDSQLPKDRFSAERLKGVDSTLKIQPAELGDSAMYLCASSLWGGQETQYFGPGTRLLVL.

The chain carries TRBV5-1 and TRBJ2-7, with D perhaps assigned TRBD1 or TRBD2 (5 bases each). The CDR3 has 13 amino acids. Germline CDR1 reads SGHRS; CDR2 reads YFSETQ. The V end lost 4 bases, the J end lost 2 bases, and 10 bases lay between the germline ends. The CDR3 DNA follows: TGCGCCAGCAGCATGGGACCTGCCTACGAGCAGTACTTC. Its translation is CASSMGPAYEQYF.

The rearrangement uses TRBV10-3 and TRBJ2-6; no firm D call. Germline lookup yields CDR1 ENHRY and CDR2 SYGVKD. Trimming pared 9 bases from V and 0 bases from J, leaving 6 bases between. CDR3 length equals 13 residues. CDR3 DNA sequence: TGTGCCATGCTCCCCTCTGGGGCCAACGTCCTGACTTTC. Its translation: CAMLPSGANVLTF.